Listed below are T cell receptor beta chains from one sample, sequenced in a study of cytomegalovirus exposure and HLA in healthy donors. Produced via immunoSEQ multiplex PCR; TCRdb's table is partial and in-frame only. The sample consists of 200,000 to 250,000 clones, less than 90% of them appearing once. Sequencing was performed on PBMCs. The receptors here all came from a man aged 18 to 30 in good health and CMV-seropositive. Each CDR3 is given with its conserved first and last residue. D genes are given only for firm matches. Size tells how often a clone was seen (once, few, many) or the class of an expanded clone, and some rows leave it out.

v_gene,abundance,d_gene,j_gene,CDR3aa,CDR3nt
TRBV27,-,-,TRBJ1-5,CASSLWAGAGGNQPQHF,TGTGCCAGCAGTTTATGGGCAGGCGCGGGGGGCAATCAGCCCCAGCATTTT
TRBV6-7,-,TRBD2,TRBJ2-5,CASSYPIPGLEPGTQYF,TGTGCCAGCAGTTACCCGATCCCGGGACTAGAACCAGGGACCCAGTACTTC
TRBV5-1,-,TRBD2,TRBJ2-1,CASNIAGEGEQFF,TGCGCCAGCAACATAGCGGGAGAGGGTGAGCAGTTCTTC
TRBV6-5,-,TRBD1,TRBJ2-7,CASTKGQGLSYEQYF,TGTGCCAGCACTAAAGGACAGGGACTCTCCTACGAGCAGTACTTC
TRBV4-1,-,TRBD2,TRBJ2-7,CASSQGTGRSYEQYF,TGCGCCAGCAGCCAAGGTACCGGGAGGTCCTACGAGCAGTACTTC
TRBV6-1,-,TRBD1,TRBJ2-1,CASSEVGGTGQFF,TGTGCCAGCAGTGAAGTGGGCGGGACAGGGCAGTTCTTC
TRBV5-1,-,-,TRBJ2-7,CASSSYREGTYEQYF,TGCGCCAGCAGCTCCTACAGGGAGGGGACCTACGAGCAGTACTTC
TRBV30,-,TRBD1,TRBJ1-2,CAYEGQGAGYGYTF,TGTGCCTACGAAGGACAGGGAGCAGGCTATGGCTACACCTTC
TRBV7-3,-,TRBD1,TRBJ1-2,CASSSQTWDRGGYTF,TGTGCCAGCAGCTCCCAGACCTGGGACAGGGGAGGCTACACCTTC
TRBV12-5,-,-,TRBJ2-1,CARVEPSSYNEQFF,TGTGCTAGAGTCGAGCCAAGCTCCTACAATGAGCAGTTCTTC
TRBV5-6,-,-,TRBJ2-7,CASSLYEGGEQYF,TGTGCCAGCAGCTTGTATGAGGGAGGAGAGCAGTACTTC
TRBV6-5,-,-,TRBJ1-2,CASSAGTLYGYTF,TGTGCCAGCAGTGCCGGGACACTCTATGGCTACACCTTC
TRBV4-1,-,TRBD2,TRBJ2-1,CASSQDNSLAGGNEQFF,TGCGCCAGCAGCCAAGATAATAGTCTAGCGGGAGGCAATGAGCAGTTCTTC
TRBV6-6,-,TRBD2,TRBJ2-7,CASSGLAVVSSYEQYF,TGTGCCAGCAGTGGACTAGCGGTCGTAAGCTCCTACGAGCAGTACTTC
TRBV5-6,-,-,TRBJ1-2,CASSSPRVGGYTF,TGTGCCAGCAGCTCGCCCAGGGTGGGGGGCTACACCTTC
TRBV7-6,-,-,TRBJ2-7,CASSLGPGPDNEQYF,TGTGCCAGCAGCTTGGGGCCGGGACCAGACAACGAGCAGTACTTC
TRBV28,-,-,TRBJ1-2,CASTHRDGYYGYTF,TGTGCCAGCACTCACAGGGATGGTTACTATGGCTACACCTTC
TRBV25-1,-,-,TRBJ2-5,CASSPQEVDGPQYF,TGTGCCAGCAGTCCCCAAGAGGTGGACGGGCCCCAGTACTTC
TRBV7-9,-,-,TRBJ1-5,CASSLSSNQPQHF,TGTGCCAGCAGCTTATCTAGCAATCAGCCCCAGCATTTT
TRBV5-1,-,-,TRBJ2-7,CASSLDAIRNEQYF,TGCGCCAGCAGCTTGGACGCGATTCGCAACGAGCAGTACTTC
TRBV4-1,once,-,TRBJ1-1,CASRGRTTNTEAFF,TGCGCCAGCAGGGGCAGGACAACGAACACTGAAGCTTTCTTT
TRBV6-1,once,-,TRBJ1-1,CASSIRGGPEAFF,TGTGCCAGCAGTATTAGGGGGGGGCCTGAAGCTTTCTTT
TRBV9,-,TRBD2,TRBJ2-2,CASSPRLAGEAGELFF,TGTGCCAGCAGCCCCCGACTAGCGGGAGAGGCCGGGGAGCTGTTTTTT
TRBV6-5,-,TRBD2,TRBJ2-1,CASSYLSGRAGNEQFF,TGTGCCAGCAGTTATCTTAGCGGGAGGGCCGGGAATGAGCAGTTCTTC
TRBV7-9,-,-,TRBJ2-7,CASSPDWGERYYEQYF,TGTGCCAGCAGCCCGGACTGGGGGGAGCGCTACTACGAGCAGTACTTC
TRBV5-4,-,TRBD1,TRBJ2-7,CASSLAGQNYEQYF,TGTGCCAGCAGCTTGGCGGGACAGAACTACGAGCAGTACTTC
TRBV7-9,-,-,TRBJ1-1,CASSGGSMEAFF,TGTGCCAGCAGCGGGGGGTCGATGGAAGCTTTCTTT
TRBV6-5,-,-,TRBJ2-5,CATRGGAGPWTQYF,TGTGCCACCCGAGGGGGAGCGGGTCCCTGGACCCAGTACTTC
TRBV27,-,TRBD2,TRBJ2-3,CASSLKRGGVGDTQYF,TGTGCCAGCAGCCTAAAGAGGGGAGGGGTAGGGGATACGCAGTATTTT
TRBV9,-,-,TRBJ1-1,CASSSIMNTEAFF,TGTGCCAGCAGCAGTATCATGAACACTGAAGCTTTCTTT
TRBV7-6,few,TRBD2,TRBJ2-3,CASSLGLAGAADTQYF,TGTGCCAGCAGCTTAGGACTAGCGGGAGCTGCGGATACGCAGTATTTT
TRBV28,-,-,TRBJ1-2,CASGTRDTGYGYTF,TGTGCCAGCGGCACCCGGGACACGGGCTATGGCTACACCTTC
TRBV11-2,-,-,TRBJ2-5,CASSLVRPALDQETQYF,TGTGCCAGCAGCTTAGTTCGCCCAGCGTTGGACCAAGAGACCCAGTACTTC
TRBV7-2,-,-,TRBJ2-3,CASSSRTQFTDTQYF,TGTGCCAGCAGCTCCCGGACCCAGTTCACAGATACGCAGTATTTT
TRBV7-2,once,TRBD1,TRBJ1-4,CASSLYRGYEKLFF,TGTGCCAGCAGCTTGTACAGGGGTTATGAAAAACTGTTTTTT
TRBV30,-,-,TRBJ2-5,CAWSSLTPETQYF,TGTGCCTGGAGTTCCCTAACCCCAGAGACCCAGTACTTC